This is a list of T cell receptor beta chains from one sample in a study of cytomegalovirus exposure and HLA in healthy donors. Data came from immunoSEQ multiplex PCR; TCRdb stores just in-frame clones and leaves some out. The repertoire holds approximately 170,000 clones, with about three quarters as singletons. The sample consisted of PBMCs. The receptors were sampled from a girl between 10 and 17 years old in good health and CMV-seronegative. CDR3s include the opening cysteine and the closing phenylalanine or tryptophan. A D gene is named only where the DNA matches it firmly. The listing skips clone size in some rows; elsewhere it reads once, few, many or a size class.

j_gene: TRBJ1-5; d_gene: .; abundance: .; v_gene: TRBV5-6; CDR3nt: TGTGCCAGCAGCTTGGCCGGGGGGGGGCCCCAGCATTTT; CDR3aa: CASSLAGGGPQHF
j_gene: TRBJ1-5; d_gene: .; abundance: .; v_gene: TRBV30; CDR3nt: TGTGCCTGGAGTGAAGGGGGATGGAGCAATCAGCCCCAGCATTTT; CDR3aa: CAWSEGGWSNQPQHF
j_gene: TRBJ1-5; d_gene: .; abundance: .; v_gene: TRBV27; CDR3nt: TGTGCCAGCAGGGTGGGGAGGGGGAATCAGCCCCAGCATTTT; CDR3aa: CASRVGRGNQPQHF
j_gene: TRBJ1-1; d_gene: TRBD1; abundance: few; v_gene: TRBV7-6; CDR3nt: TGTGCCAGCAGTCAGACAGGGGCGACCCTTATGAACACTGAAGCTTTCTTT; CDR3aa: CASSQTGATLMNTEAFF
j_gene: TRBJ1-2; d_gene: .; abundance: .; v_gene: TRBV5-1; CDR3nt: TGCGCCAGCAGCCCCGATGCCCACACGTATGGCTACACCTTC; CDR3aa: CASSPDAHTYGYTF
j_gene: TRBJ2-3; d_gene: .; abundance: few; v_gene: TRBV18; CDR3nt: TGTGCCAGCTCACCACCACCTCGCCTAAGGGAGCGGAGCACGGATACGCAGTATTTT; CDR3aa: CASSPPPRLRERSTDTQYF
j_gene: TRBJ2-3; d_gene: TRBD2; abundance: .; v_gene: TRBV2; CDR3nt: TGTGCCAGCAGCGGAACCCCTAGCGGGGACACAGATACGCAGTATTTT; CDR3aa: CASSGTPSGDTDTQYF
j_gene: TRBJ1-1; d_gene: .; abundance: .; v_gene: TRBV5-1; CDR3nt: TGCGCCAGCAGCAGGGGGACTAGGGGAAAGAACACTGAAGCTTTCTTT; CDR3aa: CASSRGTRGKNTEAFF
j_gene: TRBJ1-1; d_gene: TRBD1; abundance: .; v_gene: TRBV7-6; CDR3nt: TGTGCCAGCAGCCTAGGGGGCATCACTGAAGCTTTCTTT; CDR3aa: CASSLGGITEAFF
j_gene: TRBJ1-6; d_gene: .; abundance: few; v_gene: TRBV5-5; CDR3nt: TGTGCCAGCAGCTTGAGGTCTCCAGGCTCCTATAATTCACCCCTCCACTTT; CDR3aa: CASSLRSPGSYNSPLHF
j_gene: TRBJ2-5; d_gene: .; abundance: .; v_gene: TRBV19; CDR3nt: TGTGCCAGTAAGGGACTGCAAGAGACCCAGTACTTC; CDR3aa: CASKGLQETQYF
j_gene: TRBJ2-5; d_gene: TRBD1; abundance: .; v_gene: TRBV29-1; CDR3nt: TGCAGCGTTGAAGATTTAGTCCCTGTGACAGGGCGAGAGACCCAGTACTTC; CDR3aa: CSVEDLVPVTGRETQYF
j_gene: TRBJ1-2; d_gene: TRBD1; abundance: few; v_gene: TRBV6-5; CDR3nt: TGTGCCAGCACGGAACTACAGGGGTACCATGGCTACACCTTC; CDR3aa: CASTELQGYHGYTF
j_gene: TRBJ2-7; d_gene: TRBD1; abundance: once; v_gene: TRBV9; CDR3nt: TGTGCCAGCAGCGTAGAGGGGGCGAGCTACGAGCAGTACTTC; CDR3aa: CASSVEGASYEQYF
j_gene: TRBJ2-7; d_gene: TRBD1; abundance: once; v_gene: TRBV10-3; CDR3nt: TGTGCCAGCCGGAACCTCAGACAGGGTCTCTACGAGCAGTACTTC; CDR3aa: CASRNLRQGLYEQYF
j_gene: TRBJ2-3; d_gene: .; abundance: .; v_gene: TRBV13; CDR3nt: TGTGCCAGCAGCTTAGGGACTCCAGATACGCAGTATTTT; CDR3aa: CASSLGTPDTQYF
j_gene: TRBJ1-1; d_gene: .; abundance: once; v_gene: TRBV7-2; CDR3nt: TGTGCCAGCAGCGCCGAGGCAGGGGCTGAAGCTTTCTTT; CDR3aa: CASSAEAGAEAFF
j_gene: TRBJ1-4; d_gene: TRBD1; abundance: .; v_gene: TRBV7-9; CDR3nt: TGTGCCAGCAGCTCCGGGACAGGGGGCGGAAAACTGTTTTTT; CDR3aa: CASSSGTGGGKLFF
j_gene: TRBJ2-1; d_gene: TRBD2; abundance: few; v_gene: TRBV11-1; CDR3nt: TGTGCCAGCAGCTTAGGGAAGGTACGGGGGGGCCGCGAGCAGTTCTTC; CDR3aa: CASSLGKVRGGREQFF
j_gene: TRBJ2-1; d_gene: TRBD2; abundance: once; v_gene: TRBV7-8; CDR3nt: TGTGCCAGCAGCTCCGGGACTAGCGGGGGGTATGAGCAGTTCTTC; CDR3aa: CASSSGTSGGYEQFF
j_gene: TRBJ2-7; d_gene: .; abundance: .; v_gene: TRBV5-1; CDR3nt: TGCGCCAGCAGCCTGACGGGGGGCAGCTCCTACGAGCAGTACTTC; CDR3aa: CASSLTGGSSYEQYF
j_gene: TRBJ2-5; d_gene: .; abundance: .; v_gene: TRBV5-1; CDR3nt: TGCGCCAGCAGCTTGATCAAAGAGACCCAGTACTTC; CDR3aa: CASSLIKETQYF
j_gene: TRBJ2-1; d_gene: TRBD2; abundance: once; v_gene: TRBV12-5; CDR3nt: TGTGCTAGTGGCCCTAATTACGGACTAGCGGGGTACAATGAGCAGTTCTTC; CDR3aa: CASGPNYGLAGYNEQFF
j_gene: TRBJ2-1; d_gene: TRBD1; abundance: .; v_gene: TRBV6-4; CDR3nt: TGTGCCAGCAGTGAGGACAGGGGGACTTACAATGAGCAGTTCTTC; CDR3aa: CASSEDRGTYNEQFF
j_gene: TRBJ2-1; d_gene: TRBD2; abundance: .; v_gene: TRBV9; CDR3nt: TGTGCCAGCAGCTCGGGACTAGCGGGGAATGAGCAGTTCTTC; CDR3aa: CASSSGLAGNEQFF
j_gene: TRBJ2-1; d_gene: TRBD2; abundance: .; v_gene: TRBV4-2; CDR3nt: TGTGCCAGCAGCCAAGCTCCGACTAGCGGGTTGTACAATGAGCAGTTCTTC; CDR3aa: CASSQAPTSGLYNEQFF
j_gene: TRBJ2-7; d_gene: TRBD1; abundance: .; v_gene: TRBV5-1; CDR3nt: TGCGCCAGTGGACAGGGCAACTACGAGCAGTACTTC; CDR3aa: CASGQGNYEQYF
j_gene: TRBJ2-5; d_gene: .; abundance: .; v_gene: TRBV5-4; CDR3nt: TGTGCCAGCAGCTTGGACTTTCAAGAGACCCAGTACTTC; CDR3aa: CASSLDFQETQYF
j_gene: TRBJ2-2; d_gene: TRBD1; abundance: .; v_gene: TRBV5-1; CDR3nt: TGCGCCAGCAGCCGGACCGGACAGGAGAACACCGGGGAGCTGTTTTTT; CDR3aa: CASSRTGQENTGELFF
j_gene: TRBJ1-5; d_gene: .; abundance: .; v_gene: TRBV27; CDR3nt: TGTGCCAGCAGTTTCAGAAGTAATCAGCCCCAGCATTTT; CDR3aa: CASSFRSNQPQHF
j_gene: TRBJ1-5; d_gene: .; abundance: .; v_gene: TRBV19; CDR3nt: TGTGCCAGTAGTGTCGCATGGGACGGAGGGACTCAGCCCCAGCATTTT; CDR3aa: CASSVAWDGGTQPQHF
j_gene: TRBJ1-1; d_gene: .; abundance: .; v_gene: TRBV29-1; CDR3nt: TGCAGCGTTGCCCCACTAATGAACACTGAAGCTTTCTTT; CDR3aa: CSVAPLMNTEAFF
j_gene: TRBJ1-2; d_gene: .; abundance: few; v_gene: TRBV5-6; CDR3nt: TGTGCCAGCAGCACGGGGAGGGACTATGGCTACACCTTC; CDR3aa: CASSTGRDYGYTF
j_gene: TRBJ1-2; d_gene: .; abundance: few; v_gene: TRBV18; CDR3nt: TGTGCCAGCTCACCATTTCAGGCGGGGACGATAGCTAACTATGGCTACACCTTC; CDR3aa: CASSPFQAGTIANYGYTF
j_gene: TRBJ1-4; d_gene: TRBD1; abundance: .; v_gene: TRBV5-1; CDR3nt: TGCGCCAGCAGCTTGGCCGAGACAGGGGGCGGTAAGCTGTTTTTT; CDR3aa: CASSLAETGGGKLFF
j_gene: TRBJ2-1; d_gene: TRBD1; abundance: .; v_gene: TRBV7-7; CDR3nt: TGTGCTAGCAGCAGAGACAGGGATTCCTACAATGAGCAGTTCTTC; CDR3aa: CASSRDRDSYNEQFF
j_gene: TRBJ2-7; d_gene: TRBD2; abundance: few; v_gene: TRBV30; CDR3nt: TGTGCCTGGACAGCGGGGGGCTACGAGCAGTACTTC; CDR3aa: CAWTAGGYEQYF
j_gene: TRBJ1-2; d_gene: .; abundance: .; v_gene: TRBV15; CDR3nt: TGTGCCACCAGAGACGGACAGTTCAATGGCTACACCTTC; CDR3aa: CATRDGQFNGYTF
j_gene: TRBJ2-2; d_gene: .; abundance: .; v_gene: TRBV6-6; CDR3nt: TGTGCCAGCAGTACTCCGACAAATACCGGGGAGCTGTTTTTT; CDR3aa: CASSTPTNTGELFF
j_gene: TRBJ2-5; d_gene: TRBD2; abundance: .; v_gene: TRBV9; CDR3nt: TGTGCCAGCAGCGCTTTGGCGGGGGGGCAAGAGACCCAGTACTTC; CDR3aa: CASSALAGGQETQYF
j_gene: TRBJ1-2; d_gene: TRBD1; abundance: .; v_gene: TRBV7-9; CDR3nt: TGTGCCAGCAGCTACGGACAGGGCAACGGCTACACCTTC; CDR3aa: CASSYGQGNGYTF
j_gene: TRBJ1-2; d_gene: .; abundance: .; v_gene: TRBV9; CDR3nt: TGTGCCAGCAGCGCCCCTTCTGGGGGGGGCTATGGCTACACCTTC; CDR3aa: CASSAPSGGGYGYTF
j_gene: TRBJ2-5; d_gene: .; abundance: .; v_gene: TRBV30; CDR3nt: TGTGCCTGGAGTAACATTGGCGGGACCCAGTACTTC; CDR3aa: CAWSNIGGTQYF
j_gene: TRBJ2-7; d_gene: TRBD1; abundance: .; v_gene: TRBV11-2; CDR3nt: TGTGCCAGCGTGTCCGGGACAGGAGCGCTCGTTCCGTACTTC; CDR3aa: CASVSGTGALVPYF
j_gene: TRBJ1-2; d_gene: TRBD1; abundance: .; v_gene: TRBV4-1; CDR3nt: TGCGCCAGCAGCCAAGGACAACTCAGGGGGGCGAAGGGCTACACCTTC; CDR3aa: CASSQGQLRGAKGYTF
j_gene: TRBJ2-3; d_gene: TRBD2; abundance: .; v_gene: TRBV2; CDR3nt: TGTGCCAGCAGTGAAGCTGGAGTAGCGGGGGCCCTAGGACAGTATTTT; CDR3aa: CASSEAGVAGALGQYF
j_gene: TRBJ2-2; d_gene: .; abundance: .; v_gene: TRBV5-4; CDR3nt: TGTGCCAGCAGCCGGGTGAATGGGGGCGCGGACACCGGGGAGCTGTTTTTT; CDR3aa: CASSRVNGGADTGELFF